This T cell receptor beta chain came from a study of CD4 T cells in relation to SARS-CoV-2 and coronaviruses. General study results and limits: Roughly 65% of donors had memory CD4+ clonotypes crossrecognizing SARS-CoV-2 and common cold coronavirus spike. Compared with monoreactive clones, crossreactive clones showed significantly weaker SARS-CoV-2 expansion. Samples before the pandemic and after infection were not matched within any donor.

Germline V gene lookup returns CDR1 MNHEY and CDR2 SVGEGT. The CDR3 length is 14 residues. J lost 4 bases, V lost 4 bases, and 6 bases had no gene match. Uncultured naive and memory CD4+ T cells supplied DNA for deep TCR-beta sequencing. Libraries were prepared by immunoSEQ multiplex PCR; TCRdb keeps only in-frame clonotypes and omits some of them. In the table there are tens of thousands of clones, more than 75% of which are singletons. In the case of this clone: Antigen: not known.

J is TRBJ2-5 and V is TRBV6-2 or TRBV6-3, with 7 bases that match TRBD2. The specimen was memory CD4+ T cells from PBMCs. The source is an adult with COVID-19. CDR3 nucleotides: TGTGCCAGCAGTTCAGGGTGGGGGGGAGAGACCCAGTACTTC. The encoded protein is CASSSGWGGETQYF.